These 13 T cell receptor beta chains were sequenced from one sample in a study of control samples from healthy donors and cancer patients. Repertoires were generated with immunoSEQ multiplex PCR, while TCRdb's copy carries only in-frame clones and drops some. The data show some 120,000 clones, approximately 89% seen once. Sequencing was performed on blood. The origin of the receptors is a man aged 18 to 30 in good health.

This chain joins TRBV19 and TRBJ1-2; D not certain. V was trimmed by 3 bases and J by 7 bases, leaving 9 bases between them. The CDR3 is made up of 12 amino acids. Germline-derived CDR1 and CDR2 are LNHDA and SQIVND (reference sequence). The CDR3 reads CASSMMGIGYTF. The CDR3 DNA sequence: TGTGCCAGTAGTATGATGGGGATTGGCTACACCTTC.

The V call is TRBV5-4, the J call TRBJ1-1, with D possibly being TRBD1 (5 bases). CDR1 is SGHNT and CDR2 is YYREEE in the germline V gene (reference sequence). Trimming left V 2 bases short and J 4 bases short, with 12 bases between. The length of the CDR3 is 14 residues. The CDR3 is CASSFGASSTEAFF. The CDR3 region has the DNA TGTGCCAGCAGCTTTGGGGCCTCCTCCACTGAAGCTTTCTTT.

This clone was seen once. This chain links TRBV19 with TRBJ1-5, with TRBD1 identical over 10 bases. The CDR3 runs 17 residues. CDR1 is LNHDA and CDR2 is SQIVND in the germline V gene (reference sequence). The junction had 10 bases not matched to a gene; V was cut back by 2 bases and J by 6 bases. The CDR3 spells CASSIWGQGLFGQPQHF. In DNA, the CDR3 is TGTGCCAGTAGTATATGGGGACAGGGGTTGTTCGGTCAGCCCCAGCATTTT.

The V and J genes are TRBV3-1 (or the pseudogene TRBV3-2) and TRBJ1-5; 7 bases fit TRBD1. J was trimmed by 8 bases and V by 4 bases; bases with no gene match: 5. The CDR3 extends over 13 amino acids. CDR1 is LGHDT and CDR2 is YNNKEL in the germline V gene (reference sequence). The CDR3 DNA follows: TGTGCCAGCAGCCGCAGGGGGATAAAGCCCCAGCATTTT. It encodes CASSRRGIKPQHF.

The CDR3 loop is CASSAIQGAGTDTQYF. The DNA of the CDR3 is TGCGCCAGCAGCGCAATACAGGGTGCTGGGACAGATACGCAGTATTTT. This chain connects TRBV5-1 to TRBJ2-3, with D maybe TRBD1 (6 bases). Germline V gene sequence: CDR1 SGHRS, CDR2 YFSETQ. V shed 4 bases and J shed 3 bases, with 18 bases lying between them. The CDR3 totals 16 residues.

The chain has TRBV5-1 and TRBJ1-6; D gene ambiguous. Trimming shortened V by 0 bases and J by 10 bases, and 11 bases separated the two germline ends. CDR3 length: 14 residues. Germline loops: CDR1 SGHRS, CDR2 YFSETQ. CDR3 nucleotides: TGCGCCAGCAGCTTGGTGGGGTTCGACTCACCCCTCCACTTT. Translation gives CASSLVGFDSPLHF.

J is TRBJ2-3 and V is TRBV5-1; the D is unclear. Germline-derived CDR1 and CDR2 are SGHRS and YFSETQ. This CDR3 region has 16 residues. Trimming cost V 6 bases and J 0 bases, with 17 bases left between them. The CDR3 region is CASTRVGFTSTDTQYF. The CDR3, as DNA: TGCGCCAGCACTCGAGTGGGATTTACTAGCACAGATACGCAGTATTTT.

The chain carries TRBV27 and TRBJ1-1, with D uncertain. V lost 10 bases to trimming and J lost 3 bases, with 6 bases between them. In germline, CDR1 is MNHEY, CDR2 SMNVEV (reference sequence). The CDR3 length is 10 residues. DNA of the CDR3: TGTGCCAACGAGGACACTGAAGCTTTCTTT. This gives the protein CANEDTEAFF.

This chain joins TRBV12-3 or TRBV12-4 and TRBJ2-2, with D perhaps matching TRBD1 or TRBD2 (5 bases each). The CDR3 covers 13 residues. V was cut by 9 bases and J by 5 bases, with 13 bases left in between. This chain's CDR3 is CASIDRGTGELFF. CDR3 coding DNA: TGTGCCAGTATCGACAGAGGGACCGGGGAGCTGTTTTTT.

V usage is TRBV7-3 and J usage is TRBJ1-1; D unclear. The germline V gene encodes CDR1 SGHTA and CDR2 FQGTGA. V was cut by 1 base and J by 4 bases, with 7 bases left in between. This CDR3 is 13 amino acids long. The DNA for the CDR3 is TGTGCCAGCAGCTTAAAGGGAAGCACTGAAGCTTTCTTT. Encoded protein: CASSLKGSTEAFF.

The J gene is TRBJ1-5, the V gene TRBV30; possible D gene TRBD1, 6 bases. The CDR3 covers 14 residues. Germline CDR1 and CDR2: GTSNPN and SVGIG (reference sequence). V was cut by 2 bases and J by 7 bases, with 15 bases left in between. The CDR3 region is CAWSLGGGEQPQHF. CDR3 bases: TGTGCCTGGAGTCTAGGGGGGGGAGAGCAGCCCCAGCATTTT. The complete variable domain, with remaining parts taken from reference TRBV30 and TRBJ1-5, reads SQTIHQWPATLVQPVGSPLSLECTVEGTSNPNLYWYRQAAGRGLQLLFYSVGIGQISSEVPQNLSASRPQDRQFILSSKKLLLSDSGFYLCAWSLGGGEQPQHFGDGTRLSIL.

The V gene is TRBV3-1 (or the pseudogene TRBV3-2), the J gene TRBJ1-1; D uncertain. From germline, CDR1 is LGHDT and CDR2 YNNKEL (reference sequence). With 1 base removed from V and 3 bases from J, the gap between germline ends came to 6 bases. This CDR3 is 13 amino acids long. The CDR3 region has the DNA TGTGCCAGCAGCCAAGTCGGGTACACTGAAGCTTTCTTT. Amino acid sequence: CASSQVGYTEAFF.

This clone was observed a single time. Other DNA sequences from this sample encode an identical CDR3 as well. The V gene is TRBV29-1, the J gene TRBJ2-2, with D tentatively TRBD1 or TRBD2 (7 bases each). Germline V gene sequence: CDR1 SQVTM, CDR2 ANQGSEA. V lost 3 bases, J lost 5 bases, and 16 bases lay in between. CDR3 size: 15 residues. The CDR3 sequence is CSVESRGGDTGELFF. The CDR3 nucleotides are TGCAGCGTTGAGTCCAGGGGGGGGGATACCGGGGAGCTGTTTTTT.